This T cell receptor beta chain was obtained from a study of Ad26.COV2.S vaccination and SARS-CoV-2 variants. From germline, CDR1 is MNHEY and CDR2 SMNVEV (reference sequence). The CDR3 runs to 12 residues. Deletions cut 5 bases from V and 9 bases from J, with 11 bases between. Treatment: roughly 18 received Ad26.COV2.S at low or high dose, single or two shots; about 5 received placebo; per-sample allocation not given. Sampling was performed 63 days after the first vaccine or placebo injection. Assay: immunoSEQ multiplex PCR; the TCRdb copy retains only in-frame clones and omits some. Of fewer than 400,000 clones listed, about nine tenths are singletons.

The gene calls are TRBV27 and TRBJ2-1, with D unclear. The sequencing used peripheral blood, collected in a trial of Ad26.COV2.S vaccine versus placebo. This clonotype originated in a person aged 18-65 years who received the Ad26.COV2.S COVID-19 vaccine or a placebo. The CDR3 loop is CASSLLSREQFF. CDR3 sequence (DNA): TGTGCCAGCAGTCTTCTTAGTCGTGAGCAGTTCTTC.